Listed below are T cell receptor beta chains from one sample, sequenced in a study of T-cell reconstitution after alpha-beta-depleted transplantation in children. Via MiXCR, TCRdb re-called the PCR reads, giving one row per CDR3 protein. The table lists tens of thousands of distinct CDR3 sequences, about 40% of them singletons. The source material was PBMCs, mostly from graft donor cells, sampled 360 days after TCRalphabeta/CD19-depleted stem cell transplant. All receptors derive from a male patient aged 10 to 17 who had a stem cell transplant for acute lymphoblastic leukemia, so the T cells may come from the graft donor. CDR3s include the opening cysteine and the closing phenylalanine or tryptophan. D genes are given only for firm matches. A clone size is listed for some rows: how often the clone was seen (once, few, many), or a class if it is expanded.

TRBJ2-7	TRBD1	.	TRBV5-1	TGCGCCAGCAGCATTACAGGGGCCTACGAGCAGTACTTC	CASSITGAYEQYF
TRBJ2-3	.	many	TRBV27	TGTGCCAGCAGTCCCTCCACAGATACGCAGTATTTT	CASSPSTDTQYF
TRBJ2-7	.	few	TRBV6-5	TGTGCCAGCAGTTACTCGCAACCGGAGGACGGACTCTCCTACGAGCAGTACTTC	CASSYSQPEDGLSYEQYF
TRBJ2-5	.	few	TRBV12-3/TRBV12-4	TGTGCCAGCAGTTTAGAATTCTGGGATAGCGGAGGTATTGAGACCCAGTACTTC	CASSLEFWDSGGIETQYF
TRBJ1-5	.	.	TRBV12-3/TRBV12-4	TGTGCCAGCAGTGAAACAGGGAGCAATCAGCCCCAGCATTTT	CASSETGSNQPQHF
TRBJ2-3	TRBD2	once	TRBV12-3/TRBV12-4	TGTGCCAGCAGTTCTCGACTAGCGGGAGGTCCCTTAGACACAGATACGCAGTATTTT	CASSSRLAGGPLDTDTQYF
TRBJ2-3	.	.	TRBV27	TGTGCCAGCAGTTGGTCTAGCACAGATACGCAGTATTTT	CASSWSSTDTQYF
TRBJ2-1	TRBD2	.	TRBV6-5	TGTGCCAGCAGTTACCGCGGGACTAGCGGGTCCTACAATGAGCAGTTCTTC	CASSYRGTSGSYNEQFF
TRBJ1-4	TRBD1	.	TRBV12-3/TRBV12-4	TGTGCCAGCAGTTTTACAGGGGAGGATGAAAAACTGTTTTTT	CASSFTGEDEKLFF
TRBJ2-2	.	.	TRBV9	TGTGCCAGCAGCGTAGGGAACACCGGGGAGCTGTTTTTT	CASSVGNTGELFF
TRBJ2-4	TRBD2	few	TRBV20-1	TGCAGTGCTTGGCGGGAGACTCTGAGGAACATTCAGTACTTC	CSAWRETLRNIQYF
TRBJ2-1	.	.	TRBV9	TGCGCCAGCAGCGTAGATTCTAGCTCCTACAATGAGCAGTTCTTC	CASSVDSSSYNEQFF
TRBJ1-1	.	.	TRBV5-1	TGCGCCAGCAGCTCCTTGGGGGGGAACACTGAAGCTTTCTTT	CASSSLGGNTEAFF
TRBJ2-3	TRBD1	.	TRBV18	TGTGCCAGCTCACTACCGGGACAGGAGAGCACAGATACGCAGTATTTT	CASSLPGQESTDTQYF
TRBJ2-7	.	few	TRBV20-1	TGCAGTGCTAGAGCCACCTACGAGCAGTACTTC	CSARATYEQYF
TRBJ2-7	.	.	TRBV7-6	TGTGCCAGCAGCTTCTTCGACTACTACGAGCAGTACTTC	CASSFFDYYEQYF
TRBJ2-4	.	few	TRBV12-3/TRBV12-4	TGTGCCAGCAGTTTAGCCCAGGGACTTCAGTACTTC	CASSLAQGLQYF
TRBJ2-1	TRBD2	.	TRBV7-6	TGTGCCAGCAGCTCGGGACTAGCGGGAGGGCCATCTAATGAGCAGTTCTTC	CASSSGLAGGPSNEQFF
TRBJ2-1	.	.	TRBV7-9	TGTGCCAGCAGCTTAGCGCTTAGCGTGACCAATGAGCAGTTCTTC	CASSLALSVTNEQFF
TRBJ2-7	.	few	TRBV29-1	TGCAGCGTGGGGGACGCCTACGAGCAGTACTTC	CSVGDAYEQYF
TRBJ2-7	TRBD1	few	TRBV10-3	TGTGCCATCAGTGAAGACGGGACAGGGGGCGTCGAGCAGTACTTC	CAISEDGTGGVEQYF
TRBJ1-2	.	few	TRBV12-3/TRBV12-4	TGTGCCAGCAGCGGTGAAGGCTACACCTTC	CASSGEGYTF
TRBJ1-1	.	few	TRBV6-1	TGTGCCAGCAGTCCCGCCAGTTTTCTCTACAGTATGAACACTGAAGCTTTCTTT	CASSPASFLYSMNTEAFF
TRBJ2-7	.	.	TRBV6-5	TGTGCCAGCAGTTACTCGGCGGGGAACTACGAGCAGTACTTC	CASSYSAGNYEQYF
TRBJ2-5	.	.	TRBV21-1	TGTGCCAGCAGCCTCCGTCCCGGGACAGGAGAGACCCAGTACTTC	CASSLRPGTGETQYF
TRBJ2-7	.	.	TRBV7-2	TGTGCCAGCAGCTTAACAGGCCCGGGGAACGAGCAGTACTTC	CASSLTGPGNEQYF
TRBJ2-1	.	.	TRBV19	TGTGCCAGTAGCCGAGGGGGGGACTACAATGAGCAGTTCTTC	CASSRGGDYNEQFF
TRBJ2-7	.	few	TRBV7-2	TGTGCCAGCAGCTTAGCGCTAAGGAGCCTAAGCCCCTACGAGCAGTACTTC	CASSLALRSLSPYEQYF